This is a list of T cell receptor beta chains from one sample in a study of blood T cells in healthy people across ages. TCRdb reprocessed the 5' RACE reads with MiXCR, giving one entry per CDR3 protein. The table has about 630,000 distinct CDR3 sequences, under 25% seen once; the top ten hold more than 3%. The sequenced material came from blood. The receptors originated from an older man in good health. Both conserved end residues are part of each CDR3. A D gene is named only where the DNA matches it firmly. Clone size, where shown, is once, few, many, or a class for clones that have expanded.

j_call | v_call | d_call | clone_size | cdr3_aa | cdr3_nt
TRBJ1-1 | TRBV7-9 | TRBD1 | - | CASPSSSGGLNTEAFF | TGTGCCAGCCCCTCTTCGTCAGGGGGCTTGAACACTGAAGCTTTCTTT
TRBJ2-3 | TRBV7-8 | - | few | CASSLGQPLGTQYF | TGTGCCAGCAGCCTTGGACAGCCACTTGGTACGCAGTATTTT
TRBJ2-1 | TRBV5-1 | - | few | CASSLAERSSSYNEQFF | TGCGCCAGCAGCTTGGCCGAGCGCAGTAGCTCCTACAATGAGCAGTTCTTC
TRBJ2-3 | TRBV7-3 | TRBD1 | few | CAGSTSDRGNTDTQYF | TGTGCCGGCAGCACCTCGGACAGGGGTAACACAGATACGCAGTATTTT
TRBJ1-2 | TRBV9 | TRBD1 | few | CASSADRGGYTF | TGTGCCAGCAGCGCCGACAGGGGCGGCTACACCTTC
TRBJ2-1 | TRBV24-1 | - | - | CATSGRGVENEQFF | TGTGCCACCAGTGGTCGGGGTGTGGAGAATGAGCAGTTCTTC
TRBJ2-2 | TRBV2 | - | - | CASTRIVGNTGELFF | TGTGCCAGCACCAGAATTGTCGGGAACACCGGGGAGCTGTTTTTT
TRBJ2-3 | TRBV29-1 | TRBD1 | - | CSAGQGGTDTQYF | TGCAGCGCTGGACAGGGTGGCACAGATACGCAGTATTTT
TRBJ2-3 | TRBV25-1 | TRBD2 | few | CASSASGSYTDTQYF | TGTGCCAGCAGTGCTAGCGGGAGTTACACAGATACGCAGTATTTT
TRBJ2-2 | TRBV24-1 | TRBD1 | - | CATKGTGNTGELFF | TGTGCCACCAAAGGGACAGGGAACACCGGGGAGCTGTTTTTT
TRBJ2-7 | TRBV2 | TRBD2 | few | CASSPGLAGLYEQYF | TGTGCCAGCAGTCCGGGACTAGCGGGATTATACGAGCAGTACTTC
TRBJ2-5 | TRBV5-1 | - | few | CASSWGHREVETQYF | TGCGCCAGCAGCTGGGGGCACAGGGAAGTAGAGACCCAGTACTTC
TRBJ2-1 | TRBV11-2 | - | - | CASSLLGGSWGDNEQFF | TGTGCCAGCAGCTTACTGGGCGGGTCCTGGGGAGACAATGAGCAGTTCTTC
TRBJ2-1 | TRBV3-1 | TRBD2 | few | CASSQAAGLGCNEQFF | TGTGCCAGCAGCCAAGCCGCGGGACTAGGCTGCAATGAGCAGTTCTTC
TRBJ1-6 | TRBV5-6 | TRBD1 | many | CASSLQGDNSPLHF | TGTGCCAGCAGCTTGCAGGGGGACAATTCACCCCTCCACTTT
TRBJ2-3 | TRBV20-1 | - | few | CSAREASGTDTQYF | TGCAGTGCTAGAGAAGCTAGCGGCACAGATACGCAGTATTTT
TRBJ1-4 | TRBV27 | - | - | CASRTRGAGNEKLFF | TGTGCCAGCAGGACAAGGGGCGCGGGCAATGAAAAACTGTTTTTT
TRBJ2-7 | TRBV3-1 | TRBD2 | few | CASSQATGLAGVYEQYF | TGTGCCAGCAGCCAGGCTACGGGACTAGCGGGGGTCTACGAGCAGTACTTC
TRBJ1-2 | TRBV27 | TRBD1 | - | CASSQGVLPNYGYTF | TGTGCCAGCAGTCAGGGGGTCCTACCCAACTATGGCTACACCTTC
TRBJ2-5 | TRBV5-1 | TRBD1 | few | CASSWTGDQETQYF | TGCGCCAGCAGCTGGACAGGAGACCAAGAGACCCAGTACTTC
TRBJ2-7 | TRBV5-1 | - | many | CASSLALITSYEQYF | TGCGCCAGCAGCTTGGCACTGATTACCTCCTACGAGCAGTACTTC
TRBJ2-5 | TRBV2 | - | - | CASSVRETRETQYF | TGTGCCAGCAGTGTTCGGGAGACACGGGAGACCCAGTACTTC
TRBJ1-4 | TRBV12-3/TRBV12-4 | - | many | CASSFAADPTNEKLFF | TGTGCCAGCAGTTTCGCCGCCGATCCAACTAATGAAAAACTGTTTTTT
TRBJ1-3 | TRBV20-1 | - | few | CSARLTEMSSGNTIYF | TGCAGTGCTAGACTCACCGAAATGAGCTCTGGAAACACCATATATTTT
TRBJ2-7 | TRBV3-1 | - | - | CASSQLDGYEQYF | TGTGCCAGCAGCCAATTGGACGGCTACGAGCAGTACTTC
TRBJ2-1 | TRBV7-3 | - | - | CASSLSFGNEQFF | TGTGCCAGCAGCTTAAGTTTCGGTAATGAGCAGTTCTTC
TRBJ2-1 | TRBV9 | TRBD2 | - | CASSVVPSGSSYNEQFF | TGTGCCAGCAGCGTAGTTCCTAGCGGGAGCTCCTACAATGAGCAGTTCTTC
TRBJ2-7 | TRBV6-5 | - | few | CASSYAGYEQYF | TGTGCCAGCAGTTATGCGGGCTACGAGCAGTACTTC
TRBJ2-2 | TRBV7-2 | TRBD2 | few | CAIPGTSGKNTGELFF | TGTGCCATCCCGGGGACTAGCGGGAAGAACACCGGGGAGCTGTTTTTT
TRBJ2-3 | TRBV27 | TRBD2 | - | CASGKPPGTDTQYF | TGTGCTAGCGGGAAACCCCCGGGCACAGATACGCAGTATTTT
TRBJ2-5 | TRBV9 | TRBD2 | many | CASSVGGGRETQYF | TGTGCCAGCAGCGTGGGGGGAGGGCGAGAGACCCAGTACTTC
TRBJ2-5 | TRBV5-1 | - | - | CASSSAVGDQETQYF | TGCGCCAGCAGCTCGGCCGTGGGGGACCAAGAGACCCAGTACTTC
TRBJ2-3 | TRBV9 | TRBD1 | - | CASSVTGETDTQYF | TGTGCCAGCAGCGTAACAGGGGAGACAGATACGCAGTATTTT
TRBJ2-1 | TRBV2 | TRBD1 | few | CASSDTPGQGATRVQFF | TGTGCCAGCAGTGATACACCGGGACAGGGGGCGACTAGAGTGCAGTTCTTC
TRBJ2-4 | TRBV7-2 | TRBD2 | few | CASSLTTSRSAGLAKNIQYF | TGTGCCAGCAGCTTAACGACTTCCAGGTCAGCGGGACTAGCCAAAAACATTCAGTACTTC
TRBJ1-5 | TRBV20-1 | - | - | CSASDLYSNQPQHF | TGCAGTGCCTCGGACCTGTATAGCAATCAGCCCCAGCATTTT
TRBJ2-4 | TRBV4-1 | - | few | CASSQDQMQGPRNIQYF | TGCGCCAGCAGCCAAGATCAAATGCAGGGGCCGAGAAACATTCAGTACTTC